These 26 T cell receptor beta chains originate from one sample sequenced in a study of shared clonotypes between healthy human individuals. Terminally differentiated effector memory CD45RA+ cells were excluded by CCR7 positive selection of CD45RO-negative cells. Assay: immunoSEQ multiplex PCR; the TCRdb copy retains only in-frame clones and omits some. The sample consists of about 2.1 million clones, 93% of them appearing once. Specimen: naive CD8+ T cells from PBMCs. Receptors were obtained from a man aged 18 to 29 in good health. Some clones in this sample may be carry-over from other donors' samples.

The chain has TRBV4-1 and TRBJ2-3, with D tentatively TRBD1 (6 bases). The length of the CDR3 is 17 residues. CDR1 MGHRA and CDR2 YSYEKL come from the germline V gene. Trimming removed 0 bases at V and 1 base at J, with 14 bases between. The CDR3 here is CASSQDRVGQGTDTQYF. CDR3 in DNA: TGCGCCAGCAGCCAAGATCGGGTGGGACAAGGCACAGATACGCAGTATTTT.

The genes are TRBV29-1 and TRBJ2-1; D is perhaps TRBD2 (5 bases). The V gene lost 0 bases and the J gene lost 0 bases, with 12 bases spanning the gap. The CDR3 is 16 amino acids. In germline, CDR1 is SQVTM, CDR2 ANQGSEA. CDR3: CSVEDLDSSSYNEQFF. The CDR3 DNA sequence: TGCAGCGTTGAAGATCTGGACTCCAGCTCCTACAATGAGCAGTTCTTC.

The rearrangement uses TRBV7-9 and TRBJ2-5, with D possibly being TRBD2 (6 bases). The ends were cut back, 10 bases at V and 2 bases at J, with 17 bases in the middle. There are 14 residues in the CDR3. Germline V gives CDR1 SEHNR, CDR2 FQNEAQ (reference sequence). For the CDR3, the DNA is TGTGCCACCGAAGGGGAGGTTGGGCAAGAGACCCAGTACTTC. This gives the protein CATEGEVGQETQYF.

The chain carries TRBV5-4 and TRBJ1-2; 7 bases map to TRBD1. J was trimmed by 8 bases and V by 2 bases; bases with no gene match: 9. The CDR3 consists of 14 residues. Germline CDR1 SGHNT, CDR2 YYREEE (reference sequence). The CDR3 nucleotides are TGTGCCAGCAGCTTAGAGACAGGGTTGGTCGGCTACACCTTC. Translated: CASSLETGLVGYTF.

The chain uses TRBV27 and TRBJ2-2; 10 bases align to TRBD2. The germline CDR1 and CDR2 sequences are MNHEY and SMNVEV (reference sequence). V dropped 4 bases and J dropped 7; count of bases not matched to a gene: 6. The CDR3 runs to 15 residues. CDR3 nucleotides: TGTGCCAGCAGTTCAGGACTAGCGGTTCGCGGGGAGCTGTTTTTT. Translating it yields CASSSGLAVRGELFF.

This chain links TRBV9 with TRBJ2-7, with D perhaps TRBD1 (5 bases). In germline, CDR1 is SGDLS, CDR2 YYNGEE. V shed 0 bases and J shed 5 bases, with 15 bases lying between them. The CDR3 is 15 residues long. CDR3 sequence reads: CASSVVPRAIDEQYF. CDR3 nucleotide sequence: TGTGCCAGCAGCGTAGTGCCCAGGGCTATAGACGAGCAGTACTTC.

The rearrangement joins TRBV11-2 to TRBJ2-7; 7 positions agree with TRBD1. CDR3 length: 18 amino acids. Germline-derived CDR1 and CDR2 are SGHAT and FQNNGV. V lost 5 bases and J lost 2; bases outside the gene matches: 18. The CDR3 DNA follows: TGTGCCAGCAGCCCGACCGGGACAGTGCTCCCTGGTCCCTACGAGCAGTACTTC. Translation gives CASSPTGTVLPGPYEQYF.

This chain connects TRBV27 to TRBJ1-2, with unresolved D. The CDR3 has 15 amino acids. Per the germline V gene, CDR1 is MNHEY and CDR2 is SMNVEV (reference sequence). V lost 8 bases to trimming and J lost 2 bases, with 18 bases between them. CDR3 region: CASSAGQVLNYGYTF. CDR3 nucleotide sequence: TGTGCCAGCTCCGCGGGTCAGGTTCTCAACTATGGCTACACCTTC.

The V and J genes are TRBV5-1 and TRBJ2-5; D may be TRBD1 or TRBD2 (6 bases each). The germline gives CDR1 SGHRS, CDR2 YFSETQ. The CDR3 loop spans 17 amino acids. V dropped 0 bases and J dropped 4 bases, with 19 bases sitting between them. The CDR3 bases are TGCGCCAGCAGCTTGGGGATGCGGGGACAAGCGGGAGAGACCCAGTACTTC. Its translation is CASSLGMRGQAGETQYF.

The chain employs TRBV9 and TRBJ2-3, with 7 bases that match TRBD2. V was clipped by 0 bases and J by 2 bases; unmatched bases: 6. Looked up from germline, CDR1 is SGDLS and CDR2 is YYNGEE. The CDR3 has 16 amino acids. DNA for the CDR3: TGTGCCAGCAGCGTAGGAGGGAGGGTAAACACAGATACGCAGTATTTT. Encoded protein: CASSVGGRVNTDTQYF.

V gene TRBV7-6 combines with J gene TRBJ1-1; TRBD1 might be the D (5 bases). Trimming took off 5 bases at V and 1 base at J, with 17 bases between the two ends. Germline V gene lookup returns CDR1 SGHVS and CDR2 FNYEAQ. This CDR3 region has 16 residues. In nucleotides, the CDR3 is TGTGCCAGCAGCACCAGACGGGGGGTTGGGAACACTGAAGCTTTCTTT. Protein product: CASSTRRGVGNTEAFF.

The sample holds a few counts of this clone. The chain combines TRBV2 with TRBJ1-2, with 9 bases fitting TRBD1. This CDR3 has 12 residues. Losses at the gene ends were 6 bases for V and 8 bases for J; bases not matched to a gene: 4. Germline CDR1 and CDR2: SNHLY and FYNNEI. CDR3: CASRGTGTGYTF. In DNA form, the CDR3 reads TGTGCCAGCAGAGGGACAGGGACCGGCTACACCTTC.

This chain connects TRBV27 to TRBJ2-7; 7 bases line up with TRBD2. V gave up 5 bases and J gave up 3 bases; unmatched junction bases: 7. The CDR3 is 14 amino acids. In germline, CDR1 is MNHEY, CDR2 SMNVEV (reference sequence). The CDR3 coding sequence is TGTGCCAGCAGTACAGCGGGGAGGGGCTACGAGCAGTACTTC. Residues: CASSTAGRGYEQYF.

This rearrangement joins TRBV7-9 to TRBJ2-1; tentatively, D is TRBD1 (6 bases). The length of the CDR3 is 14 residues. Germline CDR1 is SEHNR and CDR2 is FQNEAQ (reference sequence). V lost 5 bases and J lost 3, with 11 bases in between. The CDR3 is CASSRTGSYNEQFF. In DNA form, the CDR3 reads TGTGCCAGCAGCCGAACAGGGAGCTACAATGAGCAGTTCTTC.

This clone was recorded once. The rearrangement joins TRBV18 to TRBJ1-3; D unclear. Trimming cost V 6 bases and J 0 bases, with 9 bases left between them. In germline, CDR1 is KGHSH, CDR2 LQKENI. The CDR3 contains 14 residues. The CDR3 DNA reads TGTGCCAGCTCCGAGGGAGGCTCTGGAAACACCATATATTTT. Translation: CASSEGGSGNTIYF.

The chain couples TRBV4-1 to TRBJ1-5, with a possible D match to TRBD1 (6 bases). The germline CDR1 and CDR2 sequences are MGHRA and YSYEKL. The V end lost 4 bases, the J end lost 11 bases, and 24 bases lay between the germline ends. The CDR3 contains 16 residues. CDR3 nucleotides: TGCGCCAGCAGCCCCACCCAGGGACAAGGGCTTTGGACCCAGCATTTT. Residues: CASSPTQGQGLWTQHF.

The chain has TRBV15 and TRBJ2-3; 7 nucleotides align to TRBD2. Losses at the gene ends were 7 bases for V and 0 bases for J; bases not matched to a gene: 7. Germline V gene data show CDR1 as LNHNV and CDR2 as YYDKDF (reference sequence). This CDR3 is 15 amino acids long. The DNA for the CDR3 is TGTGCCACCACCGGGGAGGGCTGGAGCACAGATACGCAGTATTTT. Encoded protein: CATTGEGWSTDTQYF.

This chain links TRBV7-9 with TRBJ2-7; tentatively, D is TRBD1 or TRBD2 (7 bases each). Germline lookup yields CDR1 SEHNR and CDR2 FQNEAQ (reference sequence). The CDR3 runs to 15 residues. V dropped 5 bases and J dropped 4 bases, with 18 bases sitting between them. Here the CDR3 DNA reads TGTGCCAGCAGCGGGGGGGACAGCAAGCCTTACGAGCAGTACTTC. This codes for CASSGGDSKPYEQYF.

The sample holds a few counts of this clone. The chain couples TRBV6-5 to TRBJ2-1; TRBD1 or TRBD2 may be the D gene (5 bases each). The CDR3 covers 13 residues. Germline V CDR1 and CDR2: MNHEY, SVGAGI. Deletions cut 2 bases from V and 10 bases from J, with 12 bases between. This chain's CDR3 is CASSYTGAWEQFF. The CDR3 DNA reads TGTGCCAGCAGTTACACCGGGGCTTGGGAGCAGTTCTTC.

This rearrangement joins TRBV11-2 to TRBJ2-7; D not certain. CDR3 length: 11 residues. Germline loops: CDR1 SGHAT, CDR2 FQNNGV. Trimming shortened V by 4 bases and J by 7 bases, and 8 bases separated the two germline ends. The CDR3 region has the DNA TGTGCCAGCAGCTGGGGTAGGGAGCAGTACTTC. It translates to CASSWGREQYF. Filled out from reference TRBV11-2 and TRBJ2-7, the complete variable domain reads EAGVAQSPRYKIIEKRQSVAFWCNPISGHATLYWYQQILGQGPKLLIQFQNNGVVDDSQLPKDRFSAERLKGVDSTLKIQPAKLEDSAVYLCASSWGREQYFGPGTRLTVT.

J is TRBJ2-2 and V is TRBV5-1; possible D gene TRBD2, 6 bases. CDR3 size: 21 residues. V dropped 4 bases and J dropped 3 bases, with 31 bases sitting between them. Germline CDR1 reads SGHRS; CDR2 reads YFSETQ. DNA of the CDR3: TGCGCCAGCAGCGCGGATCTTAGCGGAGCTAGCACACCCTCCGACACCGGGGAGCTGTTTTTT. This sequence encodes CASSADLSGASTPSDTGELFF.

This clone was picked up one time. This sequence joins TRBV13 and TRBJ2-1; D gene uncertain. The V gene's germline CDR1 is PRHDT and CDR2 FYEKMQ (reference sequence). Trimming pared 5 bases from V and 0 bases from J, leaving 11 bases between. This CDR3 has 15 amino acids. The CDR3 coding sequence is TGTGCCAGCAGCACCGGACCCAGCTCCTACAATGAGCAGTTCTTC. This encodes CASSTGPSSYNEQFF. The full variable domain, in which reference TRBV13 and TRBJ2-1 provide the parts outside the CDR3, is AAGVIQSPRHLIKEKRETATLKCYPIPRHDTVYWYQQGPGQDPQFLISFYEKMQSDKGSIPDRFSAQQFSDYHSELNMSSLELGDSALYFCASSTGPSSYNEQFFGPGTRLTVL.

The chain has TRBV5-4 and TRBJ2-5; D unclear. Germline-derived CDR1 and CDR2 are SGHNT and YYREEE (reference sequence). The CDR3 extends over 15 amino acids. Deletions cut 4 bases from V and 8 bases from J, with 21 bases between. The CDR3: CASSGNLGTKRTQYF. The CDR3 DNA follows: TGTGCCAGCAGCGGAAACTTGGGAACCAAGAGAACCCAGTACTTC.

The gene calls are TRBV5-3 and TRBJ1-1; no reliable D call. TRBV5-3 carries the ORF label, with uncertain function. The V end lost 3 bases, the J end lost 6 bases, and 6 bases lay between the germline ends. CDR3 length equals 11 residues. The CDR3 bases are TGTGCCAGAAGCTCTCGTGCTGAAGCTTTCTTT. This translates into CARSSRAEAFF.

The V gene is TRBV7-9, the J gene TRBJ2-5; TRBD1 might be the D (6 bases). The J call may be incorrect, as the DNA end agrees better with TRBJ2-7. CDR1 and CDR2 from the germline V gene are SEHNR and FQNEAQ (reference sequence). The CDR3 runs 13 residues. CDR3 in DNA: TGTGCCAGCAGCTTAACAGGGAGCAACGAGCAGTACTTC. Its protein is CASSLTGSNEQYF.

The CDR3 nucleotides are TGTGCCAGCAGCGTAGCTGACGGGGCCGCTAACTATGGCTACACCTTC. Translation gives CASSVADGAANYGYTF. J is TRBJ1-2 and V is TRBV9; a weak D match, TRBD1 (5 bases). CDR1 and CDR2 from the germline V gene are SGDLS and YYNGEE. This CDR3 is 16 amino acids long. V was shortened by 0 bases and J by 0 bases, with 12 bases between the two germline ends.